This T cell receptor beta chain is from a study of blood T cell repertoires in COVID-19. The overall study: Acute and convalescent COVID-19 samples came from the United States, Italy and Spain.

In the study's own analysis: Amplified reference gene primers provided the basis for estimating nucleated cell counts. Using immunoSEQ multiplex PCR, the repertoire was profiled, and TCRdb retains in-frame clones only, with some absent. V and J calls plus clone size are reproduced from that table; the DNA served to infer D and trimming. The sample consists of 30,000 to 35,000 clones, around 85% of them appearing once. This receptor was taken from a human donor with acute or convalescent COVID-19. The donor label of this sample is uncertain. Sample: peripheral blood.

The CDR3: CASSVVGLAGGDTQYF. CDR3 nucleotide sequence: TGTGCCAGCAGCGTAGTGGGGCTAGCGGGAGGAGATACGCAGTATTTT. The gene calls are TRBV9 and TRBJ2-3; 11 bases are a match to TRBD2. J lost 5 bases, V lost 0 bases, and 5 bases had no gene match. There are 16 residues in the CDR3. Germline V CDR1 and CDR2: SGDLS, YYNGEE.